The 7 T cell receptor beta chains below come from one sample, sequenced in a study of a mutant IDH1 vaccine in newly diagnosed glioma. This table comes from immunoSEQ multiplex PCR, and its TCRdb copy is limited to in-frame clones, with some not included. The repertoire holds about 94,000 clones, with 89% as singletons. For these receptors, no antigen is known. Time point denoted: week 47, end of study. Every vaccination contained 300 ug of the mutant IDH1 20-mer peptide and was paired with topical imiquimod. The specimen was PBMCs, collected from a glioma patient whose treatment included an IDH1 peptide vaccine. The receptor set was obtained from a woman in her 50s with glioma.

V gene TRBV27 combines with J gene TRBJ1-2; possible D gene TRBD1, 5 bases. Germline V gene sequence: CDR1 MNHEY, CDR2 SMNVEV (reference sequence). Trimming left V 5 bases short and J 7 bases short, with 20 bases between. The CDR3 has 15 residues. Here the CDR3 DNA reads TGTGCCAGCAGTCCCAACAGACAGCCCCCGGGTGGCTACACCTTC. This sequence encodes CASSPNRQPPGGYTF.

V usage is TRBV6-4 and J usage is TRBJ2-1, with D possibly being TRBD2 (6 bases). Germline lookup yields CDR1 MRHNA and CDR2 SNTAGT. Between the trimmed V and J ends, which lost 3 bases and 4 bases, there was a span of 10 bases. The CDR3 contains 14 residues. CDR3 DNA sequence: TGTGCCAGCAGTGAAACTAGCCTTTACAATGAGCAGTTCTTC. Encoded protein: CASSETSLYNEQFF.

V and J are TRBV18 and TRBJ2-4; possibly TRBD1 or TRBD2 for D (6 bases each). The CDR3 extends over 16 amino acids. CDR1 is KGHSH and CDR2 is LQKENI in the germline V gene. V shed 2 bases and J shed 5 bases, with 16 bases lying between them. The CDR3 sequence: CASSPFLPGEENIQYF. CDR3 coding DNA: TGTGCCAGCTCACCATTTTTACCAGGGGAGGAAAACATTCAGTACTTC.

The chain recombines TRBV19 with TRBJ1-4; D not resolved. The CDR3 loop spans 13 amino acids. Trimming removed 6 bases from V and 6 bases from J, with 11 bases in between. CDR1 and CDR2 from the germline V gene are LNHDA and SQIVND (reference sequence). CDR3: CASRATADEKLFF. CDR3 DNA sequence: TGTGCCAGTAGGGCCACCGCGGATGAAAAACTGTTTTTT.

The V gene is TRBV2, the J gene TRBJ2-5; D unclear. V was cut by 4 bases and J by 0 bases, with 6 bases left in between. CDR3 length equals 13 residues. The germline gives CDR1 SNHLY, CDR2 FYNNEI. CDR3 region: CASSGGHQETQYF. The CDR3 DNA follows: TGTGCCAGCAGTGGTGGTCACCAAGAGACCCAGTACTTC. Combining the CDR3 with reference TRBV2 and TRBJ2-5 gives the whole variable domain EPEVTQTPSHQVTQMGQEVILRCVPISNHLYFYWYRQILGQKVEFLVSFYNNEISEKSEIFDDQFSVERPDGSNFTLKIRSTKLEDSAMYFCASSGGHQETQYFGPGTRLLVL.

Details on this clone: The same CDR3 can be traced to other DNA sequences in this sample. The V call is TRBV5-1, the J call TRBJ1-4, with a weak D call TRBD1 (6 bases). With 0 bases removed from V and 8 bases from J, the gap between germline ends came to 11 bases. CDR3 size: 14 residues. Per the germline V gene, CDR1 is SGHRS and CDR2 is YFSETQ. In DNA form, the CDR3 reads TGCGCCAGCAGCTTGGTGGGGGCCGGGGAAAAACTGTTTTTT. As protein: CASSLVGAGEKLFF.

The V call is TRBV5-1, the J call TRBJ1-1; D is uncertain. The V end was cut by 2 bases, the J end by 0 bases, with 8 bases between. Germline V gene sequence: CDR1 SGHRS, CDR2 YFSETQ. The CDR3 totals 14 residues. The CDR3 reads CASSLGVMNTEAFF. The CDR3 DNA reads TGCGCCAGCAGCTTAGGCGTAATGAACACTGAAGCTTTCTTT.